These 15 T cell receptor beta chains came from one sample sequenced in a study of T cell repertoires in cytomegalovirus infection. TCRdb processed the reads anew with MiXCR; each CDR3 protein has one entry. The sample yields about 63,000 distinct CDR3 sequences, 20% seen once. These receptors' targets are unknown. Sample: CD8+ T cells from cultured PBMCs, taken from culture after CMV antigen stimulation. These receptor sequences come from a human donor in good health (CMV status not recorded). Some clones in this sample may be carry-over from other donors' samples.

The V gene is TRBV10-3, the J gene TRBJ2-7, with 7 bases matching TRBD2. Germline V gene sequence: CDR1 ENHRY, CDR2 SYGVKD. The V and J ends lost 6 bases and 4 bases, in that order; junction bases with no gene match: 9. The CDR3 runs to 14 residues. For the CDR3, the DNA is TGTGCCATCAGCGAGGGGACTACCGGATACGAGCAGTACTTC. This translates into CAISEGTTGYEQYF.

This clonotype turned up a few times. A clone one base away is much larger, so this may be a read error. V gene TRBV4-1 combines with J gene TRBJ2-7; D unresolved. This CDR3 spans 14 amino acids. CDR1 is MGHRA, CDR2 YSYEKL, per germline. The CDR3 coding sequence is TGCGCCAGCAGCCAAGGTGAGAGCTCCAACGAGCAGTACTTC. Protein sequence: CASSQGESSNEQYF.

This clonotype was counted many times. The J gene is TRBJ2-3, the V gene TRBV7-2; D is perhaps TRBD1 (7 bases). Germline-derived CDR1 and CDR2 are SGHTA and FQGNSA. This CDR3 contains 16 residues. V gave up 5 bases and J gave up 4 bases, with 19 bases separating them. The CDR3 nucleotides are TGTGCCAGCAGCCCCCTAAGGCAGGGGGGACCAGATACGCAGTATTTT. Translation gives CASSPLRQGGPDTQYF.

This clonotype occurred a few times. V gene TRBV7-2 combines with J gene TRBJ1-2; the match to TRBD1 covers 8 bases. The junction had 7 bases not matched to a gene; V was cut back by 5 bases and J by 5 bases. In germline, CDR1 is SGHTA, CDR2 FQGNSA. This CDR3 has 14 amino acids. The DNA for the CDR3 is TGTGCCAGCAGCCCAGGACAGGGAGAATATGGCTACACCTTC. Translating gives CASSPGQGEYGYTF.

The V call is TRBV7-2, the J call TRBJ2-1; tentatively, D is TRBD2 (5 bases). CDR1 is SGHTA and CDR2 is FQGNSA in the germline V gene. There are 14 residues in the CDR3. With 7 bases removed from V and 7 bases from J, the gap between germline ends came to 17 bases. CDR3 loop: CASNTAWERNEQFF. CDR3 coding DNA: TGTGCCAGCAATACGGCGTGGGAGCGTAATGAGCAGTTCTTC.

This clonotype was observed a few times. CDR3 nucleotides: TGTGCCTGGAGTTTAAGGGCCCCTCGCCCTCAGCCCCAGCATTTT. Encoded protein: CAWSLRAPRPQPQHF. The V gene is TRBV30, the J gene TRBJ1-5; D not certain. CDR1 is GTSNPN, CDR2 SVGIG, per germline (reference sequence). V was cut by 2 bases and J by 6 bases, with 17 bases left in between. This CDR3 comprises 15 residues. Filled out from reference TRBV30 and TRBJ1-5, the complete variable domain reads SQTIHQWPATLVQPVGSPLSLECTVEGTSNPNLYWYRQAAGRGLQLLFYSVGIGQISSEVPQNLSASRPQDRQFILSSKKLLLSDSGFYLCAWSLRAPRPQPQHFGDGTRLSIL.

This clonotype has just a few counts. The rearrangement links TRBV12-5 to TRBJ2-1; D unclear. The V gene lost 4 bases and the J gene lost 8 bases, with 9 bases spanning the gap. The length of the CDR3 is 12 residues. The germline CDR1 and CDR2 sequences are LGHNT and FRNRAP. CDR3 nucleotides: TGTGCTAGTGGTTCGGAGAAGGATGAGCAGTTCTTC. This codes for CASGSEKDEQFF.

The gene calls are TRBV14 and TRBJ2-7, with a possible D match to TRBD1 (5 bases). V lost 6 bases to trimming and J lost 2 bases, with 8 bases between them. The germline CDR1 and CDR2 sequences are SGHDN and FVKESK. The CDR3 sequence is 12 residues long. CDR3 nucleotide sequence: TGTGCCAGCAGTGGACACACCTACGAGCAGTACTTC. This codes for CASSGHTYEQYF.

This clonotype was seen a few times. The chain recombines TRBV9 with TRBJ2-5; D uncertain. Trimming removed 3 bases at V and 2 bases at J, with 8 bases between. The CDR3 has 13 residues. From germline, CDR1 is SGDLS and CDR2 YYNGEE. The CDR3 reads CASSAPLQETQYF. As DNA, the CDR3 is TGTGCCAGCAGCGCCCCTTTACAAGAGACCCAGTACTTC.

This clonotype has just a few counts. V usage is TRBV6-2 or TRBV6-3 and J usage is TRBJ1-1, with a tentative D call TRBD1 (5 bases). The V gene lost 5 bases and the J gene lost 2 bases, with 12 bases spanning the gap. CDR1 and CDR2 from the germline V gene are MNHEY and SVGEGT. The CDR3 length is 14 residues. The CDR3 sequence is CASSAMGVNTEAFF. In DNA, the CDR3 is TGTGCCAGCAGTGCGATGGGGGTTAACACTGAAGCTTTCTTT.

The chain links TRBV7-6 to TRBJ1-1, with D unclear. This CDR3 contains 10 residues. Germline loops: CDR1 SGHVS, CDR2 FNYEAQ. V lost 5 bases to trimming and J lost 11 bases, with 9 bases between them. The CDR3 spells CASSDTAAFF. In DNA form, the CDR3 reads TGTGCCAGCAGCGATACAGCGGCTTTCTTT.

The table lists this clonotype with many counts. Here the CDR3 DNA reads TGTGCCAGCAGCCCGGACCGTACTAACTATGGCTACACCTTC. It codes for CASSPDRTNYGYTF. The V gene is TRBV6-2 or TRBV6-3, the J gene TRBJ1-2, with D unresolved. Germline loops: CDR1 MNHEY, CDR2 SVGEGT. The CDR3 sequence is 14 residues long. V was cut by 6 bases and J by 0 bases, with 11 bases left in between.

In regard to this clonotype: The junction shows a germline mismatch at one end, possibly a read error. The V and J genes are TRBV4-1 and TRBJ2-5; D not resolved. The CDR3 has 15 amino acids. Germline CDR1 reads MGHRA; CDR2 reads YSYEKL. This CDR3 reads CASSHLWAWTETQYF. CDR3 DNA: TGTGCCAGCAGCCATCTCTGGGCATGGACGGAGACCCAGTACTTC.

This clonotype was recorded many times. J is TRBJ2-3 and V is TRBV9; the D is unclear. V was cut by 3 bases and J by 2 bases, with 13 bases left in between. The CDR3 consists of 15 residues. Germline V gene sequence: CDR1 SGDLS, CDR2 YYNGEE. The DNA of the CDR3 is TGTGCCAGCAGCGCCCAAGGAAGCCCCACAGATACGCAGTATTTT. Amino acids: CASSAQGSPTDTQYF. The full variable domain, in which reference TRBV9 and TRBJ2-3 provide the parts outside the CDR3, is DSGVTQTPKHLITATGQRVTLRCSPRSGDLSVYWYQQSLDQGLQFLIQYYNGEERAKGNILERFSAQQFPDLHSELNLSSLELGDSALYFCASSAQGSPTDTQYFGPGTRLTVL.

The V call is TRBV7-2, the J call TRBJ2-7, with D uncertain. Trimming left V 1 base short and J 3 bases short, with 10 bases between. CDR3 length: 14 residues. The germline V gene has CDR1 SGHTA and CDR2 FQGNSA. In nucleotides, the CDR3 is TGTGCCAGCAGCTTAGAAAACAGAGACTACGAGCAGTACTTC. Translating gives CASSLENRDYEQYF.